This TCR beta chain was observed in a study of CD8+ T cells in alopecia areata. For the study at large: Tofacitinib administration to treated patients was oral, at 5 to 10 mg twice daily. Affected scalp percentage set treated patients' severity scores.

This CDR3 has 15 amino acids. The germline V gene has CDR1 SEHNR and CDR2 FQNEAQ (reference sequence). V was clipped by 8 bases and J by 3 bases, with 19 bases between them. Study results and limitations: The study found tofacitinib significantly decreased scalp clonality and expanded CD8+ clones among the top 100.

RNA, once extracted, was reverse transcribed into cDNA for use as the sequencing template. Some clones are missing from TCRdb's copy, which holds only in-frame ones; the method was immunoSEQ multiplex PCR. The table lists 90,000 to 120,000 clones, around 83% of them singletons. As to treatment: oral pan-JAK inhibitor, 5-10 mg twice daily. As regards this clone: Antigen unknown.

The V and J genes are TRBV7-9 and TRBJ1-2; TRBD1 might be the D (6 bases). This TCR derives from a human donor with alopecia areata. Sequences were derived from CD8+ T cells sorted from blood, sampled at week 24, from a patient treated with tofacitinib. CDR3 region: CASGLQGPSDYGYTF. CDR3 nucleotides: TGTGCCAGCGGCCTCCAGGGGCCCTCCGACTATGGCTACACCTTC.